This record looks at one TCR beta chain sequence and its context. The CDR3 loop spans 13 amino acids. The germline CDR1 and CDR2 sequences are MNHEY and SMNVEV (reference sequence). Trimming left V 6 bases short and J 3 bases short, with 11 bases between. These data originate in a study of blood T cell repertoires in COVID-19. Study in general: The United States, Italy and Spain provided the acute and convalescent COVID-19 samples. PBMCs, B-cell-depleted T cells, or T cells provided the cDNA or gDNA that made up the material.

Original handling: Amplification of reference gene primers was used by the study to estimate nucleated cell counts. Using immunoSEQ multiplex PCR, the repertoire was profiled, and TCRdb retains in-frame clones only, with some absent. The V and J calls and clone size were taken over from that table, and D and trimming were inferred from the DNA. The sample lists more than 200,000 clones; roughly 87% were seen once. The chain is built from TRBV27 and TRBJ1-2, with a weak D call TRBD1 (6 bases). The origin of this receptor is a human donor in a cohort sampled during active COVID-19. Source material: peripheral blood. CDR3 protein: CASRPTGDYGYTF. The CDR3, as DNA: TGTGCCAGCAGACCGACAGGTGACTATGGCTACACCTTC.